This T cell receptor beta chain was observed in a study of PD-1 blockade in classical Hodgkin lymphoma. General observations from the study: Relapsed/refractory patients reportedly had lower baseline diversity than newly diagnosed patients. Repertoire difference causes, possibly disease activity or prior therapy, remain undefined.

Specified time point: cycle 4 day 1 (C4D1), after five to seven weeks of nivolumab. Each patient relapsed following autologous stem cell transplantation, and prior brentuximab vedotin exposure differed. Method: immunoSEQ multiplex PCR; TCRdb's copy keeps in-frame clones and lacks some. Of 100,000 or so clones detected, roughly 91% appear once; the ten largest clones hold 2%. Looked up from germline, CDR1 is SGDLS and CDR2 is YYNGEE. The CDR3 has 14 amino acids. V was cut by 0 bases and J by 3 bases, with 7 bases left in between. In the case of this clone: Its antigen is unidentified.

The chain has TRBV9 and TRBJ1-5, with D possibly TRBD1 on 5 matching bases. The source was peripheral blood mononuclear cells (PBMCs), collected before the fourth cycle of nivolumab. The clonotype originates from a human donor with classical Hodgkin lymphoma. The CDR3 sequence: CASSVAGANQPQHF. The CDR3 DNA reads TGTGCCAGCAGCGTAGCTGGGGCCAATCAGCCCCAGCATTTT.